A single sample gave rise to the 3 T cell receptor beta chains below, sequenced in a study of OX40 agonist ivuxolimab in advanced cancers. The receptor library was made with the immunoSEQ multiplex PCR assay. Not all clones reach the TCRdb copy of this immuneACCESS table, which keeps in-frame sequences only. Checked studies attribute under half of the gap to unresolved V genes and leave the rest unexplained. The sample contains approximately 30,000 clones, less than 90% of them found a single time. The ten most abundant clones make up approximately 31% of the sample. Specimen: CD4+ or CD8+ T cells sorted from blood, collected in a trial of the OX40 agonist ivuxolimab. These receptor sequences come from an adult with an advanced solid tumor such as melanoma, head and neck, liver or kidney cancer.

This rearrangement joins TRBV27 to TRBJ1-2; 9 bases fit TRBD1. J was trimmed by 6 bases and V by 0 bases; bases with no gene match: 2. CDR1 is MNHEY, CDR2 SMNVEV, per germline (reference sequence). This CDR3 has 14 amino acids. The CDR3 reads CASSLSGTGNGYTF. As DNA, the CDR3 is TGTGCCAGCAGTTTATCAGGGACAGGGAATGGCTACACCTTC.

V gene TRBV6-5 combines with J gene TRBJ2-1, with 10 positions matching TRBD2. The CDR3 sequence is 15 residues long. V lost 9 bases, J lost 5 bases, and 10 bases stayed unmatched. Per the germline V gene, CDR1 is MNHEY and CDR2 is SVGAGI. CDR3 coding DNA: TGTGCCAGTGGGCTAGGGACTAGCGTGAACAATGAGCAGTTCTTC. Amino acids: CASGLGTSVNNEQFF.

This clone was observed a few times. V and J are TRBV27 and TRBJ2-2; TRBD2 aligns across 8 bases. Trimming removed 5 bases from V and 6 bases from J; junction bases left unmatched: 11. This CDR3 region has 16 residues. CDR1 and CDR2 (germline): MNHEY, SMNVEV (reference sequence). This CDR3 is CASSRLGGGRAGELFF. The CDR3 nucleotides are TGTGCCAGCAGTCGGCTCGGCGGGGGGCGGGCCGGGGAGCTGTTTTTT.